This T cell receptor (beta chain) was identified in a study of beta chain features in type 1 diabetes. CDR3 length: 14 residues. Germline V lookup: CDR1 SGHTA, CDR2 FQGNSA. The J segment lost 6 bases and the V segment lost 1 base, leaving 6 bases of the junction unmatched. Purities in excess of 95% were seen in all sorted populations. Study-wide results and caveats: Among patients with Type 1 diabetes, TCRB CDR3s were moderately but significantly shorter in every one of the four CD4+ subsets.

Expressed TCRB transcripts were sequenced after all isolated RNA was converted to cDNA. Sequenced by immunoSEQ multiplex PCR; TCRdb stores in-frame clones only, minus some. The data hold 860,000 or so clones, with 15% to 20% observed a single time. Details on this clone: Its antigen is not known.

This receptor was identified in a young woman in good health. The J gene is TRBJ2-7, the V gene TRBV7-2; TRBD2 matches 7 bases. The specimen sequenced was naive CD4+ T cells from blood. The CDR3 sequence is CASSLGDYGLEQYF. CDR3 nucleotide sequence: TGTGCCAGCAGCTTAGGGGACTACGGCCTCGAGCAGTACTTC.